This TCR beta chain derives from a study of shared clonotypes between healthy human individuals. Study results and limitations: The diversity represented, both genetic and in exposure history, was limited by few donors. It was observed that about 5% of naive CD4 clonotypes were shared across a few donors.

Sequencing used immunoSEQ multiplex PCR; TCRdb keeps in-frame clones, though not all of them. The sample includes 850,000 to 1,200,000 clones, approximately 68% seen only once; the top ten take approximately 1.5%. Notes on this clone: Its specificity is not known.

CDR3 size: 12 residues. Germline V gene sequence: CDR1 SNHLY, CDR2 FYNNEI. V lost 4 bases and J 6 bases, leaving 10 bases between the germline ends. Input material: memory CD4+ T cells sorted from blood. Subset noted: CD45RA-negative fraction. The rearrangement uses TRBV2 and TRBJ2-7; D not resolved. This sequence originates from a man between 18 and 29 years old in good health. CDR3 in DNA: TGTGCCAGCAGTGTGGTTTCAGGCGAGCAGTACTTC. It is translated as CASSVVSGEQYF.